The clone carrying this T cell receptor (beta chain) was seen only a few times. Its cognate antigen is unknown. One junction end disagrees with the germline gene, perhaps due to a read error. Tens of thousands of T cell genomes, or around 300 ng DNA, went into unsorted PBMC replicate PCRs. The method was immunoSEQ multiplex PCR; TCRdb's version includes in-frame clones alone and lacks a portion of them. This table holds about 480,000 clones, 60% to 80% found once. This CDR3 region has 13 residues. CDR1 SSHAT and CDR2 FNYEAQ come from the germline V gene (reference sequence). This record comes from a study of shared clonotypes between healthy human individuals. General study results and limits: A limitation of the genetic and exposure-history diversity represented arose from few donors. Blood was the sole source, and tissue repertoires probably differ.

The receptor was isolated from a woman in her 40s in good health. Some clones in this sample may be carry-over from other donors' samples. The V gene is TRBV7-7, the J gene TRBJ2-5, with TRBD1 identical over 9 bases. What was sequenced was PBMCs. The CDR3 nucleotides read TGTGCTAGCAGCTCCGGGACAGGGGAGACCCAGTACTTC. Protein: CASSSGTGETQYF.